Many counts were recorded for the clone carrying this T cell receptor beta chain. The data are from a study of T-cell memory formation after mild COVID-19. TCRdb analysed the 5' RACE reads with MiXCR anew, one entry per CDR3 protein. The table includes around 300,000 distinct CDR3 sequences, 8% to 10% detected once. This CDR3 is built from 14 residues. The ends lost 5 bases at V and 2 bases at J; junction bases unmatched: 3. Germline CDR1 is WSHSY and CDR2 is SAAADI. This chain links TRBV10-2 with TRBJ2-7; 10 nucleotides line up with TRBD2. The sequencing sample was made of PBMCs or a T cell subset sorted from them (not recorded which). The sequence was obtained from a young man who had mild COVID-19 (a few samples of this study predate the infection). Cell type and time point are not known. DNA for the CDR3: TGCGCCAGCAGTCCTAGCGGGGGAGCCTACGAGCAGTACTTC. Translating it yields CASSPSGGAYEQYF.